One and the same sample provided the 8 T cell receptor beta chains below, sequenced in a study of radiation and T cells in renal cell carcinoma. TCRdb's table, derived via immunoSEQ multiplex PCR, lists solely in-frame clones and lacks some. This table holds some 150,000 clones, approximately 87% found once. Time point given: baseline pretreatment blood. The sample's treatment: 15 Gy SBRT to primary tumor, nephrectomy 4 weeks later. Sequenced here: blood, sampled from a patient whose treatment included radiotherapy and nephrectomy. The origin of the receptors is a woman aged 50 to 65 with renal cell carcinoma.

The chain's CDR3 is CASSSPGLDYEQYF. The CDR3 nucleotides are TGTGCCAGCAGTTCTCCGGGACTAGACTACGAGCAGTACTTC. The chain uses TRBV28 and TRBJ2-7, with 8 bases that match TRBD2. Trimming took 4 bases from V and 3 from J; bases not matched to a gene: 5. CDR3 size: 14 residues. Germline CDR1 and CDR2: MDHEN and SYDVKM. Drawing the rest from reference TRBV28 and TRBJ2-7, the complete variable domain is DVKVTQSSRYLVKRTGEKVFLECVQDMDHENMFWYRQDPGLGLRLIYFSYDVKMKEKGDIPEGYSVSREKKERFSLILESASTNQTSMYLCASSSPGLDYEQYFGPGTRLTVT.

This clone occurred a few times. The rearrangement uses TRBV4-2 and TRBJ1-2; 7 positions agree with TRBD1. V lost 0 bases and J lost 8; bases outside the gene matches: 6. Germline CDR1 and CDR2: LGHNA and YNFKEQ. The CDR3 extends over 14 amino acids. The CDR3, as DNA: TGTGCCAGCAGCCAAGACCAGGGGGTAAGAGGCTACACCTTC. Its protein product is CASSQDQGVRGYTF.

The genes are TRBV30 and TRBJ1-5, with a weak D call TRBD1 (5 bases). The CDR3 runs to 14 residues. Germline-derived CDR1 and CDR2 are GTSNPN and SVGIG (reference sequence). The ends were cut back, 5 bases at V and 0 bases at J, with 11 bases in the middle. The DNA for the CDR3 is TGTGCCTGGGGCACGGGGACTAGCAATCAGCCCCAGCATTTT. It is translated as CAWGTGTSNQPQHF.

The sample holds a few counts of this clone. J is TRBJ1-1 and V is TRBV4-1, with D possibly matching TRBD1 (5 bases). Germline values: CDR1 MGHRA, CDR2 YSYEKL. With 0 bases removed from V and 2 bases from J, the gap between germline ends came to 7 bases. The CDR3 loop spans 14 amino acids. CDR3 region: CASSQDQGNTEAFF. For the CDR3, the DNA is TGCGCCAGCAGCCAAGATCAGGGAAACACTGAAGCTTTCTTT.

This clone has just a few counts. This chain uses TRBV7-2 with TRBJ2-1, with TRBD1 matching over 7 bases. This CDR3 contains 18 residues. Trimming at V came to 5 bases and at J to 1 base, leaving 14 bases not matched to a gene. The V gene's germline CDR1 is SGHTA and CDR2 FQGNSA. CDR3 sequence reads: CASSRQGVGYSSYNEQFF. The CDR3, as DNA: TGTGCCAGCAGCCGACAGGGCGTCGGGTACAGTTCCTACAATGAGCAGTTCTTC.

V usage is TRBV2 and J usage is TRBJ2-2; D ambiguous. There are 13 residues in the CDR3. CDR1 and CDR2 (germline): SNHLY, FYNNEI. The ends were cut back, 4 bases at V and 1 base at J, with 4 bases in the middle. CDR3 bases: TGTGCCAGCAGTGTACGGAACACCGGGGAGCTGTTTTTT. It specifies CASSVRNTGELFF.

The rearrangement uses TRBV19 and TRBJ1-1; 9 bases fit TRBD1. V was pared by 4 bases and J by 3 bases, with 9 bases of the junction left unmatched. The CDR3 has 16 residues. Germline CDR1 LNHDA, CDR2 SQIVND (reference sequence). For the CDR3, the DNA is TGTGCCAGTAGTACCCCGACAGGGGGTGTGGACACTGAAGCTTTCTTT. The encoded protein is CASSTPTGGVDTEAFF.

Only a few counts were recorded for this clone. The CDR3 protein is CASSAAYGYTF. The CDR3 coding sequence is TGTGCCAGCAGCGCCGCGTATGGCTACACCTTC. The V gene is TRBV9, the J gene TRBJ1-2; D gene uncertain. The ends were cut back, 3 bases at V and 5 bases at J, with 5 bases in the middle. The CDR3 is 11 residues long. Germline V gene sequence: CDR1 SGDLS, CDR2 YYNGEE.